These 28 T cell receptor beta chains originate from one sample sequenced in a study of blood T cell repertoires in COVID-19. Assay used: immunoSEQ multiplex PCR; TCRdb lists only in-frame clones, some missing. The repertoire holds some 67,000 clones, with 90% as singletons. The sample consisted of peripheral blood. The source of these receptors is a young woman with acute or convalescent COVID-19.

The J gene is TRBJ1-5, the V gene TRBV18; D might be TRBD1 (5 bases). The CDR3 loop spans 13 amino acids. In germline, CDR1 is KGHSH, CDR2 LQKENI. V lost 3 bases, J lost 10 bases, and 13 bases lay in between. The DNA for the CDR3 is TGTGCCAGCTCACCGGGGCGGGATCGCCCCCAGCATTTT. It codes for CASSPGRDRPQHF.

The rearrangement links TRBV3-1 (or the pseudogene TRBV3-2) to TRBJ2-2; TRBD2 matches 13 bases. The V gene end was trimmed by 2 bases and the J gene end by 6 bases; junction bases not matched to a gene: 12. Looked up from germline, CDR1 is LGHDT and CDR2 is YNNKEL (reference sequence). This CDR3 is built from 19 residues. DNA of the CDR3: TGTGCCAGCAGCCAAACCGGGACTAGCGGGAAGATTGGGCCCGGGGAGCTGTTTTTT. This encodes CASSQTGTSGKIGPGELFF.

The genes are TRBV19 and TRBJ2-1, with 13 bases identical to TRBD2. The CDR3 runs to 17 residues. CDR1 and CDR2 from the germline V gene are LNHDA and SQIVND (reference sequence). Losses at the gene ends were 5 bases for V and 0 bases for J; bases not matched to a gene: 4. The CDR3 is CASSATSGRFSYNEQFF. CDR3 DNA: TGTGCCAGTAGTGCGACTAGCGGGAGGTTCTCCTACAATGAGCAGTTCTTC.

The CDR3 spells CAWRGRGSYEQYF. The DNA of the CDR3 is TGTGCCTGGAGGGGTAGGGGTTCCTACGAGCAGTACTTC. The V call is TRBV30, the J call TRBJ2-7; TRBD1 is a possible D gene (5 bases). The CDR3 spans 13 residues. Trimming removed 3 bases at V and 1 base at J, with 10 bases between. Germline lookup yields CDR1 GTSNPN and CDR2 SVGIG (reference sequence).

The V gene is TRBV10-2, the J gene TRBJ2-3, with D possibly TRBD2 on 6 matching bases. Germline assignment: CDR1 WSHSY and CDR2 SAAADI. Trimming stripped 0 bases from V and 6 bases from J, with 10 bases between. The CDR3 consists of 14 residues. CDR3 sequence (DNA): TGCGCCAGCAGTGAGTCTGGGGGGTTGGATACGCAGTATTTT. Translation: CASSESGGLDTQYF.

This rearrangement joins TRBV30 to TRBJ2-7; D is unclear. CDR1 is GTSNPN and CDR2 is SVGIG in the germline V gene (reference sequence). Trimming pared 2 bases from V and 2 bases from J, leaving 7 bases between. This CDR3 region has 12 residues. The CDR3 nucleotides are TGTGCCTGGAGTATTGGCCCCTACGAGCAGTACTTC. Amino acids: CAWSIGPYEQYF.

V is TRBV2 and J is TRBJ1-6; 8 bases align to TRBD1. V trimming: 0 bases; J trimming: 0 bases; junction bases outside the gene matches: 7. The CDR3 consists of 19 residues. Germline lookup yields CDR1 SNHLY and CDR2 FYNNEI. The DNA of the CDR3 is TGTGCCAGCAGTGAAGCTGGACAGGGTCGTTTCTCCTATAATTCACCCCTCCACTTT. Its translation is CASSEAGQGRFSYNSPLHF.

The chain links TRBV30 to TRBJ2-3; TRBD2 matches at 11 bases. The CDR3 sequence is 14 residues long. The germline V gene has CDR1 GTSNPN and CDR2 SVGIG (reference sequence). V shed 4 bases and J 2 bases; nucleotides not matched to a gene: 2. CDR3 amino acids: CAWNSGRDTDTQYF. CDR3 in DNA: TGTGCCTGGAATAGCGGGAGGGACACAGATACGCAGTATTTT.

This sequence joins TRBV5-1 and TRBJ2-1; TRBD2 might be the D (6 bases). In germline, CDR1 is SGHRS, CDR2 YFSETQ. The CDR3 is 17 residues long. V lost 0 bases and J lost 2, with 15 bases in between. The CDR3 DNA is TGCGCCAGCAGCTTGGGACTAGTGCCTACCCCCTACAATGAGCAGTTCTTC. It is translated as CASSLGLVPTPYNEQFF.

CDR3 bases: TGTGCCAGTAGTATATCGGGTTATAATTCACCCCTCCACTTT. Translation gives CASSISGYNSPLHF. The chain is built from TRBV19 and TRBJ1-6; D not certain. Trimming shortened V by 2 bases and J by 4 bases, and 6 bases separated the two germline ends. The germline gives CDR1 LNHDA, CDR2 SQIVND (reference sequence). The CDR3 length is 14 residues.

This chain joins TRBV27 and TRBJ2-1; maybe TRBD2 (6 bases). The CDR3 is 16 amino acids. The germline gives CDR1 MNHEY, CDR2 SMNVEV (reference sequence). Trimming took 4 bases from V and 4 from J, leaving 17 bases between them. CDR3 DNA sequence: TGTGCCAGCAGTTCACCAGGGTCTGGGAGGTACAATGAGCAGTTCTTC. It encodes CASSSPGSGRYNEQFF.

This clone has only one observation. This chain joins TRBV6-6 and TRBJ2-4, with a weak D call TRBD2 (5 bases). The CDR3 covers 13 residues. Trimming took 6 bases from V and 4 from J, leaving 10 bases between them. Germline CDR1 and CDR2: MNHNY and SVGAGI (reference sequence). The CDR3 DNA reads as TGTGCCAGCAGCGTGGGAGAAAAAAACATTCAGTACTTC. Its protein product is CASSVGEKNIQYF.

Note on this clone: This same CDR3 is encoded by further DNA sequences in the sample. The chain uses TRBV4-2 and TRBJ1-2; D is ambiguous. Germline CDR1 and CDR2: LGHNA and YNFKEQ. Trimming cost V 1 base and J 2 bases, with 5 bases left between them. The CDR3 runs 13 residues. CDR3 protein: CASSQAGNYGYTF. CDR3 nucleotide sequence: TGTGCCAGCAGCCAAGCGGGAAACTATGGCTACACCTTC.

The J gene is TRBJ2-7, the V gene TRBV6-5; possibly TRBD1 for D (5 bases). V lost 0 bases, J lost 6 bases, and 12 bases lay in between. The germline V gene encodes CDR1 MNHEY and CDR2 SVGAGI. There are 14 residues in the CDR3. The CDR3 sequence is CASSYSDTVGEQYF. CDR3 DNA: TGTGCCAGCAGTTACTCGGACACGGTGGGCGAGCAGTACTTC.

V is TRBV19 and J is TRBJ1-5, with D unclear. The V gene lost 1 base and the J gene lost 5 bases, with 12 bases spanning the gap. In germline, CDR1 is LNHDA, CDR2 SQIVND (reference sequence). The CDR3 is made up of 15 amino acids. The CDR3 loop is CASSIVGVGDQPQHF. The CDR3 coding sequence is TGTGCCAGTAGTATAGTGGGCGTGGGAGATCAGCCCCAGCATTTT.

The rearrangement joins TRBV6-6 to TRBJ1-5, with TRBD1 matching over 10 bases. CDR3 size: 15 residues. The V and J ends lost 6 bases and 3 bases, in that order; junction bases with no gene match: 5. Germline V gene lookup returns CDR1 MNHNY and CDR2 SVGAGI (reference sequence). The CDR3 DNA follows: TGTGCCAGCAGGGGACAGGGGATTGTCAATCAGCCCCAGCATTTT. Its protein is CASRGQGIVNQPQHF.

The genes are TRBV3-1 (or the pseudogene TRBV3-2) and TRBJ2-1; TRBD2 is a possible D gene (7 bases). In germline, CDR1 is LGHDT, CDR2 YNNKEL (reference sequence). Trimming shortened V by 4 bases and J by 3 bases, and 13 bases separated the two germline ends. CDR3 size: 15 residues. The CDR3 DNA is TGTGCCAGCAGCCGGGGAGGGGGGGTCTACAATGAGCAGTTCTTC. The encoded protein is CASSRGGGVYNEQFF.

The chain is built from TRBV2 and TRBJ1-5, with D unresolved. The CDR3 is 14 amino acids. V lost 0 bases and J 2 bases, leaving 5 bases between the germline ends. Per the germline V gene, CDR1 is SNHLY and CDR2 is FYNNEI. The CDR3 bases are TGTGCCAGCAGTGAAGCGTCGGGCAATCAGCCCCAGCATTTT. Residues: CASSEASGNQPQHF.

This chain uses TRBV6-2 or TRBV6-3 with TRBJ1-1; the D is unclear. The length of the CDR3 is 14 residues. V gave up 2 bases and J gave up 1 base, with 8 bases separating them. Looked up from germline, CDR1 is MNHEY and CDR2 is SVGEGT. The CDR3 region has the DNA TGTGCCAGCAGTTACGCCCACAGGAACACTGAAGCTTTCTTT. Its protein is CASSYAHRNTEAFF.

The chain is built from TRBV6-4 and TRBJ1-2, with TRBD1 identical over 9 bases. The J segment lost 4 bases and the V segment lost 3 bases, leaving 3 bases of the junction unmatched. CDR3 size: 14 residues. The V gene's germline CDR1 is MRHNA and CDR2 SNTAGT. CDR3 amino acids: CASSDTGGIYGYTF. The CDR3 DNA reads TGTGCCAGCAGTGATACAGGGGGCATCTATGGCTACACCTTC.

This chain links TRBV28 with TRBJ2-3; D ambiguous. Trimming left V 9 bases short and J 2 bases short, with 9 bases between. CDR3 length equals 12 residues. Germline V gene lookup returns CDR1 MDHEN and CDR2 SYDVKM. This chain's CDR3 is CASPRNTDTQYF. In DNA form, the CDR3 reads TGTGCCAGTCCTAGAAACACAGATACGCAGTATTTT.

The chain couples TRBV2 to TRBJ1-2; D is unclear. Trimming shortened V by 1 base and J by 3 bases, and 6 bases separated the two germline ends. This CDR3 comprises 13 residues. CDR1 and CDR2 (germline): SNHLY, FYNNEI. CDR3 in DNA: TGTGCCAGCAGTGAAGGGCAGTACTATGGCTACACCTTC. It is translated as CASSEGQYYGYTF. Using reference TRBV2 and TRBJ1-2 for the parts outside the CDR3, the full variable domain is EPEVTQTPSHQVTQMGQEVILRCVPISNHLYFYWYRQILGQKVEFLVSFYNNEISEKSEIFDDQFSVERPDGSNFTLKIRSTKLEDSAMYFCASSEGQYYGYTFGSGTRLTVV.

The chain uses TRBV7-2 and TRBJ2-3; D is possibly TRBD2 (6 bases). CDR1 and CDR2 from the germline V gene are SGHTA and FQGNSA. Trimming pared 5 bases from V and 8 bases from J, leaving 8 bases between. CDR3 length: 11 residues. The CDR3 loop reads CASSQGGTQYF. The CDR3 DNA reads as TGTGCCAGCAGCCAGGGAGGTACGCAGTATTTT.

The V gene is TRBV24-1, the J gene TRBJ2-1; 10 bases map to TRBD2. CDR1 KGHDR and CDR2 SFDVKD come from the germline V gene. The J segment lost 6 bases and the V segment lost 3 bases, leaving 7 bases of the junction unmatched. This CDR3 comprises 16 residues. In DNA, the CDR3 is TGTGCCACCAGTGATAAGAGCGGGGGGGCCATCAATGAGCAGTTCTTC. It specifies CATSDKSGGAINEQFF.

The chain joins TRBV7-8 to TRBJ2-2; 9 bases align to TRBD1. CDR3 length: 16 amino acids. The germline V gene encodes CDR1 SGHVS and CDR2 FQNEAQ. V lost 5 bases and J lost 6; bases outside the gene matches: 10. CDR3 in DNA: TGTGCCAGCAGCCCAGGGACAGGGAGGGAGGCCGGGGAGCTGTTTTTT. The encoded protein is CASSPGTGREAGELFF.

This clone occurred once. This chain connects TRBV18 to TRBJ1-2, with 7 bases aligning to TRBD1. The V gene's germline CDR1 is KGHSH and CDR2 LQKENI. Trimming at V came to 8 bases and at J to 5 bases, leaving 20 bases not matched to a gene. The CDR3 is 17 residues long. The CDR3 bases are TGTGCCAGCACTTCGACAGGGTCTTCAATAAAAGGGTATGGCTACACCTTC. As protein: CASTSTGSSIKGYGYTF.

The chain employs TRBV2 and TRBJ1-5; tentative D call: TRBD1 (5 bases). The CDR3 runs 16 residues. Germline lookup yields CDR1 SNHLY and CDR2 FYNNEI. V was trimmed by 5 bases and J by 3 bases, leaving 17 bases between them. This chain's CDR3 is CASSTPPWGDNQPQHF. The CDR3 DNA is TGTGCCAGCAGTACCCCGCCGTGGGGCGACAATCAGCCCCAGCATTTT.

The chain joins TRBV6-5 to TRBJ2-3, with D possibly matching TRBD2 (5 bases). The CDR3 covers 15 residues. V was clipped by 9 bases and J by 0 bases, with 16 bases between them. CDR1 and CDR2 (germline): MNHEY, SVGAGI. Written as DNA, the CDR3 is TGTGCCAGTTCCCCCCGGGATCCGAGCACAGATACGCAGTATTTT. Translated: CASSPRDPSTDTQYF.